The 6 T cell receptor beta chains below were found in one sample sequenced in a study of blood T cell repertoires in COVID-19. Sequencing was performed with immunoSEQ multiplex PCR; in TCRdb, only in-frame clones are kept and a portion is missing. The sample lists 200,000 to 250,000 clones, roughly 85% occurring once. Sequenced sample: PBMCs or T cells enriched from blood (not recorded which). The receptors were gathered from a man aged 35 to 55 who had recovered from COVID-19.

The J gene is TRBJ1-5, the V gene TRBV30, with D perhaps matching TRBD1 (5 bases). Germline CDR1 GTSNPN, CDR2 SVGIG (reference sequence). Trimming stripped 6 bases from V and 7 bases from J, with 16 bases between. This CDR3 region has 13 residues. The DNA for the CDR3 is TGTGCCTGTTCGGGGGTAACTTTGCAGCCCCAGCATTTT. It is translated as CACSGVTLQPQHF.

In this sample, this clone turned up once. This chain joins TRBV6-5 and TRBJ2-1; 8 bases agree with TRBD1. CDR3 length: 14 residues. Germline V gene lookup returns CDR1 MNHEY and CDR2 SVGAGI. V was clipped by 6 bases and J by 7 bases; unmatched bases: 8. CDR3 DNA sequence: TGTGCCAGCAGCTATGGACAGGGCTTGAATGAGCAGTTCTTC. Translating it yields CASSYGQGLNEQFF.

This chain joins TRBV25-1 and TRBJ1-1; 7 bases are a match to TRBD1. Germline CDR1 and CDR2: MGHDK and SYGVNS. The trim removed 0 bases at V and 3 bases at J, leaving 1 base unmatched. CDR3 length: 14 residues. The CDR3 loop is CASSEYGQDTEAFF. For the CDR3, the DNA is TGTGCCAGCAGTGAATACGGACAGGACACTGAAGCTTTCTTT.

The chain carries TRBV5-6 and TRBJ2-3, with 7 bases lining up with TRBD2. Germline V gives CDR1 SGHDT, CDR2 YYEEEE. The CDR3 covers 16 residues. With V trimmed by 1 base and J by 4 bases, 9 bases remained unmatched. In DNA form, the CDR3 reads TGTGCCAGCAGCTTGTCGGCGGGAGAATACGCAGATACGCAGTATTTT. Protein: CASSLSAGEYADTQYF.

V is TRBV2 and J is TRBJ1-3, with 9 bases fitting TRBD1. This CDR3 is built from 10 residues. J was trimmed by 16 bases and V by 5 bases; bases with no gene match: 3. The germline V gene encodes CDR1 SNHLY and CDR2 FYNNEI. The CDR3 spells CASSRDRAYF. CDR3 in DNA: TGTGCCAGCAGTCGGGACAGGGCCTATTTT.

The chain employs TRBV7-9 and TRBJ2-1, with TRBD2 matching over 8 bases. The CDR3 loop spans 15 amino acids. The V segment lost 8 bases and the J segment 9 bases; nucleotides outside the gene matches: 15. The germline V gene encodes CDR1 SEHNR and CDR2 FQNEAQ (reference sequence). CDR3 amino acids: CASVLSGDLMGEQFF. The CDR3 nucleotides are TGTGCCAGCGTACTTAGCGGGGACTTGATGGGTGAGCAGTTCTTC.